This TCR beta chain was sequenced during a study of cytomegalovirus exposure and HLA in healthy donors. Study-wide findings and caveats: One variant, a missense change in DCLRE1C, was linked in a later analysis to TCR beta V- and J-gene trimming. The study listed approximately 160 cytomegalovirus-associated TCR beta chains.

When sampled, the donors appeared nominally healthy, though they likely had unrecorded immune exposures. This clone was counted only a few times. Its specificity is unknown. 60 Vbeta and 13 Jbeta primers were used in PCR. Data came from immunoSEQ multiplex PCR; TCRdb stores just in-frame clones and leaves some out. The sample lists 150,000 to 200,000 clones; about 80% were seen once. CDR3 length equals 15 residues. CDR1 and CDR2 (germline): SGHTA, FQGNSA. The trim removed 3 bases at V and 2 bases at J, leaving 6 bases unmatched. J is TRBJ1-2 and V is TRBV7-2; 7 nucleotides agree with TRBD1. This TCR came from a woman in her 30s in good health and CMV-seronegative. Sequencing was done on a sample of PBMCs. This CDR3 is CASSLDRGQNYGYTF. The DNA for the CDR3 is TGTGCCAGCAGCTTGGATCGGGGACAGAACTATGGCTACACCTTC.